The 16 T cell receptor beta chains reported below all come from one sample, sequenced in a study of T cells expressing NK-cell markers. TCRdb reanalyzed the 5' RACE reads and collapses them to one entry per CDR3 protein, without DNA. The sample yields roughly 170,000 distinct CDR3 sequences, of which the top ten take up about 18%. The sample consisted of blood T cells: a sorted CD56 or NKG2C T cell subset, CD4+ or CD8+ T cells, or bulk PBMC T cells (not recorded which). These receptors originate from a woman aged 18 to 75 in good health.

V and J are TRBV11-1 and TRBJ2-7; TCRdb calls TRBD2, which cannot be checked without DNA. The CDR3 has 13 residues. Per germline, CDR1 SGHAT and CDR2 FQDESV (reference sequence). The CDR3 spells CASRAGLLYEQYF. The full variable domain, its missing parts supplied by reference TRBV11-1 and TRBJ2-7, is EAEVAQSPRYKITEKSQAVAFWCDPISGHATLYWYRQILGQGPELLVQFQDESVVDDSQLPKDRFSAERLKGVDSTLKIQPAELGDSAMYLCASRAGLLYEQYFGPGTRLTVT.

The chain recombines TRBV27 with TRBJ2-3; lacking DNA, the TRBD2 call made by TCRdb goes unchecked. This CDR3 has 15 residues. CDR1 and CDR2 from the germline V gene are MNHEY and SMNVEV (reference sequence). This CDR3 is CASRPSGRGFETQYF.

V gene TRBV6-5 combines with J gene TRBJ1-3; without DNA, the TCRdb call of TRBD1 cannot be checked. Germline V CDR1 and CDR2: MNHEY, SVGAGI. CDR3 length equals 15 residues. This chain's CDR3 is CASSYTGVSGNTIYF.

The rearrangement links TRBV12-3 or TRBV12-4 to TRBJ2-5. The CDR3 spans 14 residues. CDR3: CASSPNLFQETQYF.

This chain's CDR3 is CASSPGQGQPGELFF. The chain has TRBV6-1 and TRBJ2-2; TCRdb picks TRBD1, but there is no DNA to check that call. The length of the CDR3 is 15 residues. Germline loops: CDR1 MNHNS, CDR2 SASEGT.

The CDR3 is CASSFRSTDTQYF. V and J are TRBV12-3 or TRBV12-4 and TRBJ2-3. CDR3 length: 13 residues.

The V gene is TRBV20-1, the J gene TRBJ2-6; TCRdb's D call, TRBD1, is unchecked because there is no DNA. Germline CDR1 DFQATT, CDR2 SNEGSKA (reference sequence). The CDR3 runs 13 residues. This CDR3 reads CSVPLSGANVLTF.

The J gene is TRBJ1-2, the V gene TRBV20-1; TCRdb gives TRBD1 as the D gene, but with no DNA this cannot be confirmed. The germline CDR1 and CDR2 sequences are DFQATT and SNEGSKA (reference sequence). This CDR3 has 14 amino acids. The CDR3 here is CSAYNRGQSYGYTF.

V usage is TRBV7-2 and J usage is TRBJ2-5; TCRdb proposes TRBD2, but this gene call is untestable without DNA. The CDR3 totals 15 residues. Germline V CDR1 and CDR2: SGHTA, FQGNSA. CDR3 sequence reads: CASNIAGGSSETQYF.

V usage is TRBV20-1 and J usage is TRBJ2-3; the D call from TCRdb, TRBD2, cannot be confirmed without DNA. The CDR3 spans 12 residues. Germline values: CDR1 DFQATT, CDR2 SNEGSKA (reference sequence). The CDR3 sequence is CSGTSSADTQYF.

This chain uses TRBV12-3 or TRBV12-4 with TRBJ1-5. The CDR3 length is 15 residues. This CDR3 reads CASSLEGGSNQPQHF.

The chain links TRBV20-1 to TRBJ1-2; TCRdb picks TRBD1, but there is no DNA to check that call. CDR3 length: 17 residues. Germline V gene data show CDR1 as DFQATT and CDR2 as SNEGSKA (reference sequence). This CDR3 is CSASHPVRDRSLYGYTF.

The chain carries TRBV7-9 and TRBJ2-1; TCRdb designates TRBD1, a call that cannot be tested without DNA. Germline V gives CDR1 SEHNR, CDR2 FQNEAQ (reference sequence). CDR3 length: 16 residues. The CDR3 region is CASSTRRDRAYNEQFF.

The rearrangement links TRBV18 to TRBJ1-5. Per the germline V gene, CDR1 is KGHSH and CDR2 is LQKENI. The CDR3 extends over 16 amino acids. The CDR3: CASSPFSPQIDQPQHF.

The chain employs TRBV10-3 and TRBJ1-6. Germline assignment: CDR1 ENHRY and CDR2 SYGVKD. This CDR3 is 13 amino acids long. CDR3 loop: CAISESPREPLHF.

The chain employs TRBV29-1 and TRBJ1-1; TCRdb picks TRBD1, but there is no DNA to check that call. The CDR3 contains 13 residues. Germline V gene sequence: CDR1 SQVTM, CDR2 ANQGSEA. CDR3 loop: CSVAGGANPEAFF.